This TCR beta chain stems from a study of blood T cell repertoires in COVID-19. Study-level background: In each case, the material was cDNA or gDNA derived from T cells, B-cell-depleted T cells, or PBMCs.

The CDR3 is 15 residues long. V was trimmed by 0 bases and J by 9 bases, leaving 12 bases between them. CDR1 and CDR2 from the germline V gene are LGHNA and YNFKEQ. Seattle's cohort entered during active infection and was followed longitudinally. Original processing methods: Researchers report that nucleated cell counts were estimated from reference gene primer amplification. Repertoires were generated with immunoSEQ multiplex PCR, while TCRdb's copy carries only in-frame clones and drops some. V, J and clone size are those of that table, while D and trimming were read from the DNA. The repertoire includes 90,000 to 100,000 clones, approximately 90% of them detected once, and approximately 20% sits in the top ten.

The chain employs TRBV4-2 and TRBJ1-6; unclear D gene. Sequencing was carried out using peripheral blood. The TCR was taken from a woman aged 60-70 years with COVID-19, enrolled during active disease. The CDR3 DNA reads as TGTGCCAGCAGCCAAGAACGGCAGGCATTTTCACCCCTCCACTTT. This gives the protein CASSQERQAFSPLHF.